The next 16 T cell receptor beta chains were all read from a single sample in a study of breast tumors, draining lymph nodes, adjacent tissues. Samples came from axillary lymph nodes draining the breast cancer. TCRdb itself ran the multiplex PCR reads through MiXCR, one entry per CDR3 protein. The repertoire includes around 230,000 distinct CDR3 sequences, 32% of them detected once, and 1.3% to 1.5% sits in the top ten. Sample: axillary lymph node tissue. These receptors were collected from a female donor with breast cancer. Some clones in this sample may be carry-over from other donors' samples.

This clonotype was counted ten times or more. A much larger clone sits a single nucleotide away, making a read error possible. The chain carries TRBV20-1 and TRBJ2-1; D gene ambiguous. Germline assignment: CDR1 DFQATT and CDR2 SNEGSKA (reference sequence). The CDR3 is 11 residues long. The CDR3 DNA follows: TGCAGTGCTAGGGATTACAATGAGCAGTCCTTC. Protein: CSARDYNEQSF.

This clonotype was found many times. The chain carries TRBV6-1 and TRBJ2-1; 8 bases align to TRBD2. Germline lookup yields CDR1 MNHNS and CDR2 SASEGT. CDR3 length equals 13 residues. J gave up 9 bases and V 7 bases, and 8 bases lay outside the gene matches. This CDR3 is CASKLLSGTEQFF. CDR3 coding DNA: TGTGCCAGCAAACTTCTTAGCGGGACTGAGCAGTTCTTC.

This clonotype has at least ten counts. The chain recombines TRBV2 with TRBJ2-1, with D possibly being TRBD2 (6 bases). Germline V gives CDR1 SNHLY, CDR2 FYNNEI. The CDR3 totals 14 residues. V lost 5 bases and J lost 8, with 16 bases in between. CDR3 amino acids: CASSKVGGSDEQFF. In DNA, the CDR3 is TGTGCCAGCAGTAAGGTCGGGGGTAGCGATGAGCAGTTCTTC.

This clonotype has just a few counts. The rearrangement joins TRBV3-1 to TRBJ1-2; maybe TRBD1 (5 bases). Deletions cut 2 bases from V and 7 bases from J, with 11 bases between. CDR3 length: 13 residues. The germline gives CDR1 LGHDT, CDR2 YNNKEL (reference sequence). CDR3 loop: CASSQRGDGGYTF. Here the CDR3 DNA reads TGTGCCAGCAGCCAACGGGGGGACGGTGGCTACACCTTC.

J is TRBJ2-2 and V is TRBV24-1, with TRBD1 matching 7 bases. Germline values: CDR1 KGHDR, CDR2 SFDVKD. V shed 6 bases and J 7 bases; nucleotides not matched to a gene: 13. CDR3 size: 16 residues. The CDR3 DNA reads TGTGCCACCAGTTTAGCCCGGACAGGTAGATTCGGGGAGCTGTTTTTT. Translation: CATSLARTGRFGELFF.

This sequence joins TRBV10-3 and TRBJ2-7; TRBD2 matches 14 bases. CDR3 length: 16 residues. Germline V gene data show CDR1 as ENHRY and CDR2 as SYGVKD. V shed 7 bases and J 4 bases; nucleotides not matched to a gene: 9. In DNA form, the CDR3 reads TGTGCCATCACCGAAGGGACTAGCGGGAGTGTATACGAGCAGTACTTC. Translated: CAITEGTSGSVYEQYF.

With regard to this clonotype: Possible read error: a much larger clone is one base away. This rearrangement joins TRBV3-1 to TRBJ2-1; D ambiguous. Trimming cost V 0 bases and J 3 bases, with 9 bases left between them. Germline assignment: CDR1 LGHDT and CDR2 YNNKEL (reference sequence). CDR3 length: 15 residues. In DNA, the CDR3 is TGTGCCAGCAGCCAAGATGGGCGCTACTACAATGAGCAGTTCTTC. Encoded protein: CASSQDGRYYNEQFF.

The rearrangement joins TRBV12-3 or TRBV12-4 to TRBJ1-1; D ambiguous. The germline V and J ends were trimmed by 5 bases and 0 bases, with 13 bases remaining between them. This CDR3 comprises 15 residues. In DNA, the CDR3 is TGTGCCAGCAGTCGCTTGTCCGGGGTGAACACTGAAGCTTTCTTT. It translates to CASSRLSGVNTEAFF.

The genes are TRBV24-1 and TRBJ1-2; a weak D match, TRBD1 (5 bases). Trimming took off 6 bases at V and 2 bases at J, with 15 bases between the two ends. Per germline, CDR1 KGHDR and CDR2 SFDVKD. This CDR3 region has 15 residues. CDR3 sequence reads: CATSSGGGANYGYTF. CDR3 nucleotide sequence: TGTGCCACCAGTTCGGGAGGAGGGGCCAACTATGGCTACACCTTC.

The chain employs TRBV9 and TRBJ2-1, with D unclear. In germline, CDR1 is SGDLS, CDR2 YYNGEE. V shed 3 bases and J shed 6 bases, with 13 bases lying between them. This CDR3 has 14 amino acids. The CDR3 is CASSAVVTSNEQFF. Written as DNA, the CDR3 is TGTGCCAGCAGCGCAGTCGTGACTTCCAATGAGCAGTTCTTC.

This sequence joins TRBV28 and TRBJ1-3; D not resolved. The CDR3 extends over 18 amino acids. V lost 1 base, J lost 0 bases, and 16 bases lay in between. Germline V gene sequence: CDR1 MDHEN, CDR2 SYDVKM. The CDR3 region has the DNA TGTGCCAGCAGTTTATACGGGGTGCGGGCTGTCTCTGGAAACACCATATATTTT. This translates into CASSLYGVRAVSGNTIYF. The full variable domain, with the rest looked up from reference TRBV28 and TRBJ1-3, is DVKVTQSSRYLVKRTGEKVFLECVQDMDHENMFWYRQDPGLGLRLIYFSYDVKMKEKGDIPEGYSVSREKKERFSLILESASTNQTSMYLCASSLYGVRAVSGNTIYFGEGSWLTVV.

This clonotype was counted ten times or more. This chain connects TRBV20-1 to TRBJ2-7; 8 nucleotides match TRBD2. The junction had 7 bases not matched to a gene; V was cut back by 0 bases and J by 6 bases. CDR3 length: 14 amino acids. Germline CDR1 is DFQATT and CDR2 is SNEGSKA (reference sequence). Here the CDR3 reads CSARDGTRGLEQYF. CDR3 DNA sequence: TGCAGTGCTAGAGACGGGACTAGGGGCCTCGAGCAGTACTTC.

The chain couples TRBV28 to TRBJ2-7, with D maybe TRBD1 (5 bases). Trimming took off 4 bases at V and 11 bases at J, with 12 bases between the two ends. The V gene's germline CDR1 is MDHEN and CDR2 SYDVKM. The CDR3 consists of 11 residues. Here the CDR3 reads CASSSRAKKYF. The CDR3 nucleotides are TGTGCCAGCAGTTCCAGGGCCAAGAAGTACTTC. The full variable domain, rest sourced from reference TRBV28 and TRBJ2-7, is DVKVTQSSRYLVKRTGEKVFLECVQDMDHENMFWYRQDPGLGLRLIYFSYDVKMKEKGDIPEGYSVSREKKERFSLILESASTNQTSMYLCASSSRAKKYFGPGTRLTVT.

For this clonotype: A clone one base away is much larger, so this may be a read error. The chain links TRBV6-6 to TRBJ2-2, with 8 bases aligning to TRBD2. CDR1 and CDR2 from the germline V gene are MNHNY and SVGAGI (reference sequence). The CDR3 is 17 residues long. The CDR3 DNA is TGTGCCAGCAGTCACCCCGGGGGGGGACGGAACTCCGGGGAGCTGTTTTTT. Translated: CASSHPGGGRNSGELFF.

In this sample, this clonotype turned up many times. The V call is TRBV3-1, the J call TRBJ2-5; D possibly corresponds to TRBD2 (6 bases). Trimming removed 6 bases from V and 3 bases from J, with 14 bases in between. This CDR3 has 14 residues. CDR1 is LGHDT and CDR2 is YNNKEL in the germline V gene (reference sequence). Here the CDR3 DNA reads TGTGCCAGCAGAGGCGGTAGCGGAAAAGAGACCCAGTACTTC. Translating gives CASRGGSGKETQYF.

This clonotype was observed a handful of times. The V gene is TRBV3-1, the J gene TRBJ2-1; D gene ambiguous. This CDR3 contains 15 residues. Germline lookup yields CDR1 LGHDT and CDR2 YNNKEL (reference sequence). Trimming shortened V by 1 base and J by 5 bases, and 12 bases separated the two germline ends. The CDR3 region is CASSQVLVWDNEQFF. CDR3 nucleotide sequence: TGTGCCAGCAGCCAAGTTCTAGTCTGGGACAATGAGCAGTTCTTC.